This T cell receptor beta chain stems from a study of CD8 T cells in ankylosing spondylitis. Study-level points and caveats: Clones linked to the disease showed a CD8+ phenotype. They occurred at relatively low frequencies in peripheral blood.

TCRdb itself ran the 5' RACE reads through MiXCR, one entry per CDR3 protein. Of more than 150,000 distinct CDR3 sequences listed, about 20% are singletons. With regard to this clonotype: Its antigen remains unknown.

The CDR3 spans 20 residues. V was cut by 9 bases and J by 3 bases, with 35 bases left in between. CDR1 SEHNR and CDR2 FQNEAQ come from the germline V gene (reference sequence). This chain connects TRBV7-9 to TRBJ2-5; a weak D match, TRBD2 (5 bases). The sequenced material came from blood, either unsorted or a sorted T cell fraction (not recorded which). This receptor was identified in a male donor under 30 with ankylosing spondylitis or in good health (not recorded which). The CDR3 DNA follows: TGTGCCAGAGACTACCCCCCCTGGCGGTTAGCAGCCCGAAAAGAAGAGACCCAGTACTTC. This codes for CARDYPPWRLAARKEETQYF.